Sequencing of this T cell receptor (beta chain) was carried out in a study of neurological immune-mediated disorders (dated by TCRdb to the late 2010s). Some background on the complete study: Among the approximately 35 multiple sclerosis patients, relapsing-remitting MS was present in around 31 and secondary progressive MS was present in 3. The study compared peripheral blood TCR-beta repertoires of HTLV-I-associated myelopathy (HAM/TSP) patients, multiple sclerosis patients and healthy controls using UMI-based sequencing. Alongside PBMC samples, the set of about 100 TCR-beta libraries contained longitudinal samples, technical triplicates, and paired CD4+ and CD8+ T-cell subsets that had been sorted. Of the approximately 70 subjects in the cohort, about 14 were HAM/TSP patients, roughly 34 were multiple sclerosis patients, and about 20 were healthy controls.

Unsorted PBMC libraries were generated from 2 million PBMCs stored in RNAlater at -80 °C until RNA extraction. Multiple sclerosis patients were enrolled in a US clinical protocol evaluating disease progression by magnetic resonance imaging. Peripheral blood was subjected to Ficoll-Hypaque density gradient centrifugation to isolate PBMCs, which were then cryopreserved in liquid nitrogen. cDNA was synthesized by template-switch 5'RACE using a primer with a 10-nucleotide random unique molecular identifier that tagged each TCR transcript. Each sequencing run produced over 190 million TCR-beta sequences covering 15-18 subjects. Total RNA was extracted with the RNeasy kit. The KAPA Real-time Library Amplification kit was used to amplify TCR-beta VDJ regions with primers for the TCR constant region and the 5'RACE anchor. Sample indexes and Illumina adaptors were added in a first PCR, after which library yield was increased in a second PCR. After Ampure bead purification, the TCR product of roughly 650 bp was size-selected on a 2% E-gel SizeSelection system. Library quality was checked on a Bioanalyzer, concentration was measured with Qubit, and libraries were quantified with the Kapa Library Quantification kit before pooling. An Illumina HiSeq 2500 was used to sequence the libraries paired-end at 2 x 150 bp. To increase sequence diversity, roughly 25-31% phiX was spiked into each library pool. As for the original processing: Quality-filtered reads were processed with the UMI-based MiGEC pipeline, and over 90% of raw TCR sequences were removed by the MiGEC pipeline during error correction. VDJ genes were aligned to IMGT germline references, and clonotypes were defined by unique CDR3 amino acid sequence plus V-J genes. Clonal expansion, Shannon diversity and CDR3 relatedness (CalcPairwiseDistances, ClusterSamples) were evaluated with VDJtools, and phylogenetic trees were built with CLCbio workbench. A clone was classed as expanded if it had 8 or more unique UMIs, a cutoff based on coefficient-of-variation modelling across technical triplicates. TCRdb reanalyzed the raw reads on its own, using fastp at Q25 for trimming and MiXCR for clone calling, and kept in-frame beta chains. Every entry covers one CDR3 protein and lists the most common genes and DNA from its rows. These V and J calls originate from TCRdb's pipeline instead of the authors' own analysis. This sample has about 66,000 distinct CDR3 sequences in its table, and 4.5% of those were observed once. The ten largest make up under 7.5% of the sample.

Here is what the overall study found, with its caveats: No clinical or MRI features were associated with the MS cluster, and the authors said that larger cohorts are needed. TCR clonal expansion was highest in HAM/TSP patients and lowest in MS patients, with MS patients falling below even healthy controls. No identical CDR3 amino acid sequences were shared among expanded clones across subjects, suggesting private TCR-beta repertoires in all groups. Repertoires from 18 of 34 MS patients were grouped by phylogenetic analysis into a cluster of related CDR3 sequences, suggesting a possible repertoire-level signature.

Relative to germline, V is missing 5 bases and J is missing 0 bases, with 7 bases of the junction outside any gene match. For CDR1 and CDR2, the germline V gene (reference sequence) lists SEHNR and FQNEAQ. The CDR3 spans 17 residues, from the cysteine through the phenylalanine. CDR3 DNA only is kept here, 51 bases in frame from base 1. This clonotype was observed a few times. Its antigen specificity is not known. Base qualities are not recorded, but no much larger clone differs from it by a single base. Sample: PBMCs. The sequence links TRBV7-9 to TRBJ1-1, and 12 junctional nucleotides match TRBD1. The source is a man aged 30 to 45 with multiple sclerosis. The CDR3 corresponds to CASSRDRGLYMNTEAFF. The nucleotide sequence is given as TGTGCCAGCAGCAGGGACAGGGGGCTGTACATGAACACTGAAGCTTTCTTT.